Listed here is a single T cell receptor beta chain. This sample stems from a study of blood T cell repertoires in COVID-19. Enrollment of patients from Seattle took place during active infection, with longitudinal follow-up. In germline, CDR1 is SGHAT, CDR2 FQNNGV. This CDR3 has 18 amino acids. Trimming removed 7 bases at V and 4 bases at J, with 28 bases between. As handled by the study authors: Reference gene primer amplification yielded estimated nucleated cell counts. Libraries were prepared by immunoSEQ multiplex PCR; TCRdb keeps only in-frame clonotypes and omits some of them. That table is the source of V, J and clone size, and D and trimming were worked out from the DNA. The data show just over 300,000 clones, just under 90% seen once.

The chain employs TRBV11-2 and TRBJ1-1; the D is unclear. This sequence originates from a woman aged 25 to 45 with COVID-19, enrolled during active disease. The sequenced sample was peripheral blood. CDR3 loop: CASTPISNYEGPGTEAFF. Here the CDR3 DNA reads TGTGCCAGCACCCCCATATCCAATTATGAGGGTCCGGGCACTGAAGCTTTCTTT.